Following are 32 T cell receptor beta chains from one sample sequenced in a study of radiotherapy plus CTLA-4 blockade in lung cancer. Measured with immunoSEQ multiplex PCR; TCRdb has only the in-frame clones, and not every one. The repertoire holds roughly 78,000 clones, with roughly 78% as singletons. This material consisted of peripheral blood, taken from a patient treated with radiotherapy plus ipilimumab. The receptor set was obtained from a human donor with non-small cell lung cancer who had a complete response to radiotherapy plus ipilimumab.

The genes are TRBV6-5 and TRBJ1-2; TRBD1 is a possible D gene (6 bases). This CDR3 comprises 13 residues. V was clipped by 6 bases and J by 7 bases, with 15 bases between them. Germline V CDR1 and CDR2: MNHEY, SVGAGI. The CDR3 sequence is CASRPPGAGGYTF. CDR3 nucleotides: TGTGCCAGCAGACCTCCAGGGGCAGGTGGCTACACCTTC.

The rearrangement uses TRBV27 and TRBJ2-3, with TRBD2 matching over 8 bases. This CDR3 spans 15 amino acids. CDR1 MNHEY and CDR2 SMNVEV come from the germline V gene (reference sequence). Trimming at V came to 6 bases and at J to 5 bases, leaving 10 bases not matched to a gene. CDR3 nucleotide sequence: TGTGCCAGCAGCGGTACGGGAGGGGCCCAAGATACGCAGTATTTT. Protein: CASSGTGGAQDTQYF.

This chain uses TRBV2 with TRBJ2-3; 8 bases are a match to TRBD2. Germline V lookup: CDR1 SNHLY, CDR2 FYNNEI. V shed 4 bases, J shed 4 bases, and the junction held 4 bases outside the gene matches. The CDR3 extends over 14 amino acids. CDR3 DNA sequence: TGTGCCAGCAGTGGACTAGCGAGAGCAGATACGCAGTATTTT. Protein: CASSGLARADTQYF.

This rearrangement joins TRBV27 to TRBJ1-4, with TRBD1 matching 9 bases. Unmatched junction bases numbered 3, after V lost 3 bases and J lost 4 bases. This CDR3 spans 15 amino acids. Germline-derived CDR1 and CDR2 are MNHEY and SMNVEV (reference sequence). In DNA form, the CDR3 reads TGTGCCAGCAGTTTTTTGGGACAGGGTAATGAAAAACTGTTTTTT. This translates into CASSFLGQGNEKLFF.

The chain is built from TRBV19 and TRBJ1-5; the D gene is possibly TRBD1 (6 bases). The length of the CDR3 is 17 residues. The germline V gene has CDR1 LNHDA and CDR2 SQIVND (reference sequence). Trimming cost V 6 bases and J 6 bases, with 24 bases left between them. Here the CDR3 reads CASRADRSSGWAQPQHF. CDR3 sequence (DNA): TGTGCCAGTAGGGCCGACAGGTCGTCTGGTTGGGCTCAGCCCCAGCATTTT. The full variable domain, completed using reference TRBV19 and TRBJ1-5, is DGGITQSPKYLFRKEGQNVTLSCEQNLNHDAMYWYRQDPGQGLRLIYYSQIVNDFQKGDIAEGYSVSREKKESFPLTVTSAQKNPTAFYLCASRADRSSGWAQPQHFGDGTRLSIL.

CDR3 sequence (DNA): TGTGCCAGCAGCGTAGCCGGGACAGACACCGGGGAGCTGTTTTTT. It encodes CASSVAGTDTGELFF. The chain carries TRBV5-4 and TRBJ2-2, with TRBD1 matching over 7 bases. This CDR3 has 15 amino acids. Losses at the gene ends were 4 bases for V and 3 bases for J; bases not matched to a gene: 6. Germline V gene sequence: CDR1 SGHNT, CDR2 YYREEE (reference sequence).

The rearrangement uses TRBV6-5 and TRBJ1-3, with D uncertain. The germline V gene has CDR1 MNHEY and CDR2 SVGAGI. The V and J ends lost 0 bases and 2 bases respectively, with 8 bases between them. The CDR3 runs 15 residues. CDR3 nucleotide sequence: TGTGCCAGCAGTTACTCGAGAGGGACTGGAAACACCATATATTTT. Protein: CASSYSRGTGNTIYF.

In its sample, this clone was seen once. This chain connects TRBV7-9 to TRBJ2-3; D is unclear. This CDR3 comprises 14 residues. CDR1 is SEHNR, CDR2 FQNEAQ, per germline (reference sequence). V was trimmed by 4 bases and J by 3 bases, leaving 11 bases between them. CDR3 residues: CASSSPSGTDTQYF. In DNA form, the CDR3 reads TGTGCCAGCAGCTCCCCCTCCGGAACAGATACGCAGTATTTT.

The CDR3 coding sequence is TGTGCCAGCAGCCTATGGACTGAATCGGGCGAGCAGTACTTC. Translated, it gives CASSLWTESGEQYF. The chain uses TRBV9 and TRBJ2-7, with D possibly being TRBD2 (5 bases). The CDR3 covers 14 residues. Germline V gene sequence: CDR1 SGDLS, CDR2 YYNGEE. Trimming took off 4 bases at V and 6 bases at J, with 17 bases between the two ends. Based on the CDR3 plus reference TRBV9 and TRBJ2-7, the full variable domain is DSGVTQTPKHLITATGQRVTLRCSPRSGDLSVYWYQQSLDQGLQFLIQYYNGEERAKGNILERFSAQQFPDLHSELNLSSLELGDSALYFCASSLWTESGEQYFGPGTRLTVT.

This chain joins TRBV9 and TRBJ2-3, with unresolved D. This CDR3 is 15 amino acids long. Germline V gene lookup returns CDR1 SGDLS and CDR2 YYNGEE. V gave up 0 bases and J gave up 2 bases, with 10 bases separating them. The CDR3 region has the DNA TGTGCCAGCAGCGTAGGTAGCAGACTCACAGATACGCAGTATTTT. The encoded protein is CASSVGSRLTDTQYF.

This clone was seen only a few times. The V call is TRBV11-3, the J call TRBJ2-5; tentatively, D is TRBD1 (6 bases). Trimming stripped 3 bases from V and 1 base from J, with 9 bases between. This CDR3 contains 14 residues. In germline, CDR1 is SGHNT, CDR2 YENEEA. The CDR3 spells CASSFRGIQETQYF. In DNA, the CDR3 is TGTGCCAGCAGCTTCAGGGGAATCCAAGAGACCCAGTACTTC.

This chain connects TRBV7-2 to TRBJ1-4; tentative D call: TRBD1 (5 bases). From germline, CDR1 is SGHTA and CDR2 FQGNSA. The germline V and J ends were trimmed by 5 bases and 4 bases, with 17 bases remaining between them. This CDR3 has 16 residues. The CDR3 DNA reads as TGTGCCAGCAGCCCACGGGGGGGAGGGATTAATGAAAAACTGTTTTTT. Amino acid sequence: CASSPRGGGINEKLFF.

The J gene is TRBJ1-2, the V gene TRBV7-8, with TRBD1 identical over 7 bases. The trim removed 5 bases at V and 4 bases at J, leaving 7 bases unmatched. CDR1 is SGHVS and CDR2 is FQNEAQ in the germline V gene. CDR3 length: 14 residues. The CDR3 is CASSRRDRAYGYTF. The CDR3 nucleotides read TGTGCCAGCAGCCGCCGTGACAGGGCCTATGGCTACACCTTC.

V and J are TRBV7-8 and TRBJ1-2, with a tentative D call TRBD1 (5 bases). The germline V gene encodes CDR1 SGHVS and CDR2 FQNEAQ. Trimming cost V 4 bases and J 4 bases, with 7 bases left between them. The CDR3 sequence is 12 residues long. CDR3 region: CASSWGAYGYTF. In nucleotides, the CDR3 is TGTGCCAGCAGCTGGGGCGCCTATGGCTACACCTTC.

The V call is TRBV11-3, the J call TRBJ2-5; no reliable D call. The V gene lost 2 bases and the J gene lost 2 bases, with 6 bases spanning the gap. CDR3 size: 13 residues. Germline CDR1 reads SGHNT; CDR2 reads YENEEA. CDR3 protein: CASSLLRQETQYF. The CDR3 region has the DNA TGTGCCAGCAGCTTATTAAGGCAAGAGACCCAGTACTTC.

The rearrangement uses TRBV6-5 and TRBJ2-7, with D perhaps matching TRBD1 (6 bases). CDR1 and CDR2 (germline): MNHEY, SVGAGI. This CDR3 is 14 amino acids long. Trimming shortened V by 8 bases and J by 0 bases, and 14 bases separated the two germline ends. The DNA for the CDR3 is TGTGCCAGCTCTGACAGGTGGAGCTCCTACGAGCAGTACTTC. Its translation: CASSDRWSSYEQYF.

This clone was counted only a few times. An end of the junction does not agree with germline; a read error may underlie this. The chain employs TRBV7-2 and TRBJ1-5; 7 positions match TRBD1. Germline CDR1 SGHTA, CDR2 FQGNSA. This CDR3 contains 17 residues. CDR3 DNA: TGTGCCAGCAGCTTAGGTTCCACGGGAGGGGGCAAGCAGCCCCAGCATTTT. This encodes CASSLGSTGGGKQPQHF.

V usage is TRBV6-5 and J usage is TRBJ1-2, with D possibly TRBD1 on 5 matching bases. V lost 5 bases, J lost 7 bases, and 11 bases lay in between. CDR3 length: 12 residues. Per the germline V gene, CDR1 is MNHEY and CDR2 is SVGAGI. This CDR3 is CASSSRRGGYTF. The CDR3 nucleotides read TGTGCCAGCAGTAGTCGAAGGGGTGGCTACACCTTC.

V and J are TRBV10-2 and TRBJ1-5; no reliable D call. Germline-derived CDR1 and CDR2 are WSHSY and SAAADI. Trimming shortened V by 5 bases and J by 6 bases, and 11 bases separated the two germline ends. This CDR3 has 13 residues. CDR3 DNA: TGCGCCAGCAGTTTGGGCGCGGGTCAGCCCCAGCATTTT. It specifies CASSLGAGQPQHF.

This clone appeared a few times. This rearrangement joins TRBV15 to TRBJ1-6, with D unresolved. From germline, CDR1 is LNHNV and CDR2 YYDKDF (reference sequence). The V end was cut by 0 bases, the J end by 8 bases, with 11 bases between. The CDR3 is made up of 15 amino acids. CDR3 region: CATSRDSTTYSPLHF. The CDR3 coding sequence is TGTGCCACCAGCAGAGACAGCACCACATATTCACCCCTCCACTTT.

The chain employs TRBV5-1 and TRBJ2-7, with D hard to call. Between the trimmed V and J ends, which lost 1 base and 7 bases, there was a span of 12 bases. This CDR3 comprises 13 residues. The germline V gene encodes CDR1 SGHRS and CDR2 YFSETQ. The chain's CDR3 is CASSLYPEGEQYF. The CDR3 DNA sequence: TGCGCCAGCAGCTTGTATCCGGAAGGGGAGCAGTACTTC.

The chain is built from TRBV30 and TRBJ2-6; the D is unclear. Germline assignment: CDR1 GTSNPN and CDR2 SVGIG (reference sequence). V was pared by 2 bases and J by 0 bases, with 8 bases between. The CDR3 runs 15 residues. The CDR3 reads CAWSPERSGANVLTF. The CDR3 DNA is TGTGCCTGGAGTCCCGAACGCTCTGGGGCCAACGTCCTGACTTTC.

This sequence joins TRBV7-8 and TRBJ2-3, with D unresolved. The CDR3 sequence is 14 residues long. Germline assignment: CDR1 SGHVS and CDR2 FQNEAQ. The germline V and J ends were trimmed by 2 bases and 7 bases, with 13 bases remaining between them. The DNA for the CDR3 is TGTGCCAGCAGCTTAAGGGATATCGGGCATACGCAGTATTTT. The encoded protein is CASSLRDIGHTQYF.

The rearrangement links TRBV5-1 to TRBJ1-2; 7 bases align to TRBD1. Germline lookup yields CDR1 SGHRS and CDR2 YFSETQ. The junction had 10 bases not matched to a gene; V was cut back by 4 bases and J by 4 bases. The CDR3 is made up of 15 amino acids. DNA for the CDR3: TGCGCCAGCAGCCCGGGGTCGACAGGGCCCTATGGCTACACCTTC. Its translation: CASSPGSTGPYGYTF.

The genes are TRBV30 and TRBJ1-2, with D tentatively TRBD1 (6 bases). Germline lookup yields CDR1 GTSNPN and CDR2 SVGIG (reference sequence). With 0 bases removed from V and 8 bases from J, the gap between germline ends came to 16 bases. The CDR3 length is 14 residues. CDR3 residues: CAWSVDRTVRGYTF. Written as DNA, the CDR3 is TGTGCCTGGAGTGTGGATCGGACAGTGCGAGGCTACACCTTC. Full variable domain (rest looked up from reference TRBV30 and TRBJ1-2): SQTIHQWPATLVQPVGSPLSLECTVEGTSNPNLYWYRQAAGRGLQLLFYSVGIGQISSEVPQNLSASRPQDRQFILSSKKLLLSDSGFYLCAWSVDRTVRGYTFGSGTRLTVV.

J is TRBJ1-1 and V is TRBV6-6; D gene uncertain. V lost 5 bases, J lost 6 bases, and 16 bases lay in between. The CDR3 covers 14 residues. Germline V lookup: CDR1 MNHNY, CDR2 SVGAGI (reference sequence). CDR3 protein: CASSQRSLPPEAFF. In nucleotides, the CDR3 is TGTGCCAGCAGTCAGAGGTCCCTCCCCCCTGAAGCTTTCTTT.

This chain connects TRBV5-5 to TRBJ1-6; D may be TRBD1 (6 bases). Germline CDR1 and CDR2: SGHKS and YYEKEE (reference sequence). The CDR3 is 15 residues long. The V and J ends lost 1 base and 9 bases respectively, with 14 bases between them. CDR3 region: CASSLIGGVGSPLHF. Written as DNA, the CDR3 is TGTGCCAGCAGCTTGATCGGGGGCGTTGGTTCACCCCTCCACTTT.

The chain couples TRBV7-9 to TRBJ2-3, with 10 bases that match TRBD2. Per germline, CDR1 SEHNR and CDR2 FQNEAQ (reference sequence). The ends lost 5 bases at V and 2 bases at J; junction bases unmatched: 7. The CDR3 extends over 16 amino acids. The chain's CDR3 is CASSPRTSGFTDTQYF. DNA of the CDR3: TGTGCCAGCAGCCCTAGGACTAGCGGATTCACAGATACGCAGTATTTT.

The chain recombines TRBV11-2 with TRBJ2-2; TRBD2 matches 7 bases. Germline lookup yields CDR1 SGHAT and CDR2 FQNNGV. The CDR3 loop spans 15 amino acids. V lost 5 bases to trimming and J lost 3 bases; unmatched junction nucleotides: 6. CDR3 bases: TGTGCCAGCAGCCTCGCGGGAGTATACACCGGGGAGCTGTTTTTT. This translates into CASSLAGVYTGELFF.

The chain recombines TRBV19 with TRBJ2-2; 13 bases map to TRBD2. The CDR3 runs 16 residues. Germline-derived CDR1 and CDR2 are LNHDA and SQIVND (reference sequence). V gave up 6 bases and J gave up 5 bases; unmatched junction bases: 6. The CDR3 loop is CASSSLLAGGTGELFF. CDR3 coding DNA: TGTGCCAGTAGCAGCCTACTAGCGGGAGGGACCGGGGAGCTGTTTTTT.

The chain joins TRBV28 to TRBJ2-7; D is ambiguous. The CDR3 spans 13 residues. V was trimmed by 3 bases and J by 3 bases, leaving 9 bases between them. Germline assignment: CDR1 MDHEN and CDR2 SYDVKM. The CDR3 region is CASSLGRLYEQYF. The CDR3 nucleotides are TGTGCCAGCAGTTTGGGCAGGCTCTACGAGCAGTACTTC.

This chain uses TRBV10-3 with TRBJ2-1, with 8 bases that match TRBD2. CDR3 length equals 20 residues. V trimming: 3 bases; J trimming: 4 bases; junction bases outside the gene matches: 20. CDR1 ENHRY and CDR2 SYGVKD come from the germline V gene. The CDR3: CAISEPAFPGGSGDYNEQFF. In DNA form, the CDR3 reads TGTGCCATCAGTGAACCAGCCTTCCCGGGTGGTAGCGGGGATTACAATGAGCAGTTCTTC.